This section outlines one T cell receptor (beta chain) sequence together with its context. What it binds is not known. This record belongs to a study of T cells in localized non-small cell lung cancer. V gave up 1 base and J gave up 8 bases; unmatched junction bases: 7. This CDR3 is built from 15 residues. The germline V gene encodes CDR1 SGHRS and CDR2 YFSETQ. The study's findings and limits: Tumor samples were not multi-region, leaving intratumor heterogeneity unexcluded.

Only in-frame clones appear in the TCRdb table, and some are missing; sequencing was by immunoSEQ multiplex PCR. The sample yields some 20,000 clones, around 87% seen once. The specimen comprised PBMCs, sampled before any cancer treatment. This rearrangement joins TRBV5-1 to TRBJ2-1; 9 nucleotides agree with TRBD1. The TCR sequence derives from a man between 40 and 70 years old with stage II squamous cell lung carcinoma. CDR3 nucleotide sequence: TGCGCCAGCAGCTTGACCCCTCGGACAGGGGATGAGCAGTTCTTC. Its translation: CASSLTPRTGDEQFF.